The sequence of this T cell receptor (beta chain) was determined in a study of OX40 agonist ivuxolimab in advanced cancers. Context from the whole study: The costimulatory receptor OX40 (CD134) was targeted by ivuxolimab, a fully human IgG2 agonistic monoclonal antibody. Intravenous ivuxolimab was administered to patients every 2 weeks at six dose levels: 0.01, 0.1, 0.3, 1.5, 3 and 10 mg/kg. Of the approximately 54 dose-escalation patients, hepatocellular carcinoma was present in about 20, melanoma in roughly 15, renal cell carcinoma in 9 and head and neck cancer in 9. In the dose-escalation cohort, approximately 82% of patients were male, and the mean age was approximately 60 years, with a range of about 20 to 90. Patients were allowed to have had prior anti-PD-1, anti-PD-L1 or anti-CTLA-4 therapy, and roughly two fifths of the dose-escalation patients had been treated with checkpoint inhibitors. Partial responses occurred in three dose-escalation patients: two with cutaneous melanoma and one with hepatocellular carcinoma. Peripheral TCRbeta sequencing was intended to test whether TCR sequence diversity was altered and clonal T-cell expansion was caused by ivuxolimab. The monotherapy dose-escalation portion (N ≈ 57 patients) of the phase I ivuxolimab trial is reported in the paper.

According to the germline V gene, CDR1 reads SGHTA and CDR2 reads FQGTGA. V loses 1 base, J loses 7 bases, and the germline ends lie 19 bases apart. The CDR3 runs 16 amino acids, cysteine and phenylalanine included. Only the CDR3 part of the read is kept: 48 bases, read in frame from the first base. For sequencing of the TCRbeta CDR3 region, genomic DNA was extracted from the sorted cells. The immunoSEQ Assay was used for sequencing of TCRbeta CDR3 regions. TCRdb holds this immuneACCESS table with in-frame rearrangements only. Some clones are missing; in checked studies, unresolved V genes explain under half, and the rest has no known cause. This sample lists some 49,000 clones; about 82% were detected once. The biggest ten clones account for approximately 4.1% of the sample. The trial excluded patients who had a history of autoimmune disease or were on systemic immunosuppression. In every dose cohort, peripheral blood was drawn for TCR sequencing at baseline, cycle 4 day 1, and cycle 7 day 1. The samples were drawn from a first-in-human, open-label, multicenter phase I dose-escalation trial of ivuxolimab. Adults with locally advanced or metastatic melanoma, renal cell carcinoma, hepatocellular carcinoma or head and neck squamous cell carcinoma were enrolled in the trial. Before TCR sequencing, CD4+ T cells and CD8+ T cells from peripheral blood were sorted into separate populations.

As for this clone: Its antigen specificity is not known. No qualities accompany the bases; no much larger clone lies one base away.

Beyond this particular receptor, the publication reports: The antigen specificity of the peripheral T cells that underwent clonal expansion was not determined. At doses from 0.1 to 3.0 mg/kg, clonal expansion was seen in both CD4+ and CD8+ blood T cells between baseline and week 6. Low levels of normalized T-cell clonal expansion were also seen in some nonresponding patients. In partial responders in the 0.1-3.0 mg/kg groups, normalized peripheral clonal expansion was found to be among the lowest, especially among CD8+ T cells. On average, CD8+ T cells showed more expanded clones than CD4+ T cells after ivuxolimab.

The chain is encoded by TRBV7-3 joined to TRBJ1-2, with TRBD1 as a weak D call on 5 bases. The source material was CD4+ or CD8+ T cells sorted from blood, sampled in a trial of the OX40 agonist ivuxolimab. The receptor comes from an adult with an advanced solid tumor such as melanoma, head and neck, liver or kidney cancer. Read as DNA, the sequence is TGTGCCAGCAGCTTAAGAGGAGGTCGGGGGTCTCCTGGCTACACCTTC. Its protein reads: CASSLRGGRGSPGYTF.